This T cell receptor beta chain emerged from a study of T cell changes during pregnancy in multiple sclerosis. The germline V and J ends were trimmed by 4 bases and 7 bases, with 21 bases remaining between them. This CDR3 region has 16 residues. Germline V gene data show CDR1 as SEHNR and CDR2 as FQNEAQ (reference sequence). Assay: immunoSEQ multiplex PCR; the TCRdb copy retains only in-frame clones and omits some. The repertoire consists of about 60,000 clones, with less than 95% occurring once and the leading ten covering approximately 2.3%. The sequence came from a female donor in good health, enrolled as a control in a pregnancy study. This sample comprised peripheral blood, obtained in the second trimester of pregnancy. The rearrangement uses TRBV7-9 and TRBJ2-3; the D is unclear. The CDR3 sequence is CASSSHNPVLRNTQYF. CDR3 sequence (DNA): TGTGCCAGCAGCTCTCACAATCCGGTACTACGAAATACGCAGTATTTT.